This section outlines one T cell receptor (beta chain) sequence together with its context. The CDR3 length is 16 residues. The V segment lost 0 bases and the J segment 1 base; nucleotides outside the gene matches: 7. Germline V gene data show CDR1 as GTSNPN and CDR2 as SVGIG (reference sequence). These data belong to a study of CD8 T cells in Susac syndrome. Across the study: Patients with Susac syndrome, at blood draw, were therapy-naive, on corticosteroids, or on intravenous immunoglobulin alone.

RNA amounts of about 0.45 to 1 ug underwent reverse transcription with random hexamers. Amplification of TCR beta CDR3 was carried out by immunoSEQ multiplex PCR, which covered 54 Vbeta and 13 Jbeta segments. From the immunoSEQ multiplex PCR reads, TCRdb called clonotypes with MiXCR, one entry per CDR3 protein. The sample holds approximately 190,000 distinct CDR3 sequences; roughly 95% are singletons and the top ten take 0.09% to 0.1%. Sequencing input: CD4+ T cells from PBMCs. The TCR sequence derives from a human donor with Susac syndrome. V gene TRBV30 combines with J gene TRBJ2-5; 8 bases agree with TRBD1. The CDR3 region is CAWSVIGTGRQETQYF. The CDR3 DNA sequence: TGTGCCTGGAGTGTAATTGGGACAGGTCGCCAAGAGACCCAGTACTTC. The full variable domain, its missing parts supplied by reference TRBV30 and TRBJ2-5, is SQTIHQWPATLVQPVGSPLSLECTVEGTSNPNLYWYRQAAGRGLQLLFYSVGIGQISSEVPQNLSASRPQDRQFILSSKKLLLSDSGFYLCAWSVIGTGRQETQYFGPGTRLLVL.